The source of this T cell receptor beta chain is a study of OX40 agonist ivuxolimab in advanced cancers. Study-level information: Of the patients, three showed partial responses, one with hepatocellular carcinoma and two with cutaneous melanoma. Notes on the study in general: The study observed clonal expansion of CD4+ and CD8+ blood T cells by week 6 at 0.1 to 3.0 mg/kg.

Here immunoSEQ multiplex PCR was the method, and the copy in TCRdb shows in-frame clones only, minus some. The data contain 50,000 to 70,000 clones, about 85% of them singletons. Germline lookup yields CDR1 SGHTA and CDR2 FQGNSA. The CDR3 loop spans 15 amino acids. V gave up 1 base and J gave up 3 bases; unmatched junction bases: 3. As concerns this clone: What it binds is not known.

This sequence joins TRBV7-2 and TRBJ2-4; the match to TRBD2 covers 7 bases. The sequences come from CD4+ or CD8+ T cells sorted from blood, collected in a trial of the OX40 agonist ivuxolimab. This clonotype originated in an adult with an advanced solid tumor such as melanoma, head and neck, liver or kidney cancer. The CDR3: CASSLGGGVKNIQYF. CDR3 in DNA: TGTGCCAGCAGCTTAGGGGGAGGGGTCAAAAACATTCAGTACTTC.